This T cell receptor beta chain was captured by sequencing in a study of metastatic and nonmetastatic thyroid tumors. In the study overall: Repertoires from blood and tumor or nodule tissue of malignant and benign thyroid patients were compared.

V was cut by 6 bases and J by 0 bases, with 16 bases left in between. The length of the CDR3 is 16 residues. The V gene's germline CDR1 is MDHEN and CDR2 SYDVKM. Per the study methods: Researchers built a distant-metastasis classifier for papillary thyroid cancer that drew on CDR3 differences across clinicopathological groups. TCRdb called clones again from the PCR reads with MiXCR. These V and J calls are TCRdb output, not the study's own analysis. The sample carries tens of thousands of clones, roughly 12% recorded once. The table lists this clone with many counts. Treatment of any kind had been given to no patient before thyroid surgery.

The receptor was derived from a male donor with papillary thyroid cancer or a benign thyroid nodule (not recorded which). Some clones in this sample may be carry-over from other donors' samples. Sequenced: blood. V gene TRBV28 combines with J gene TRBJ2-3; tentatively, D is TRBD2 (6 bases). The DNA of the CDR3 is TGTGCCAGCAGCCGCCCGGACTACACTAGCACAGATACGCAGTATTTT. Translating it yields CASSRPDYTSTDTQYF. The full variable domain, rest sourced from reference TRBV28 and TRBJ2-3, is DVKVTQSSRYLVKRTGEKVFLECVQDMDHENMFWYRQDPGLGLRLIYFSYDVKMKEKGDIPEGYSVSREKKERFSLILESASTNQTSMYLCASSRPDYTSTDTQYFGPGTRLTVL.